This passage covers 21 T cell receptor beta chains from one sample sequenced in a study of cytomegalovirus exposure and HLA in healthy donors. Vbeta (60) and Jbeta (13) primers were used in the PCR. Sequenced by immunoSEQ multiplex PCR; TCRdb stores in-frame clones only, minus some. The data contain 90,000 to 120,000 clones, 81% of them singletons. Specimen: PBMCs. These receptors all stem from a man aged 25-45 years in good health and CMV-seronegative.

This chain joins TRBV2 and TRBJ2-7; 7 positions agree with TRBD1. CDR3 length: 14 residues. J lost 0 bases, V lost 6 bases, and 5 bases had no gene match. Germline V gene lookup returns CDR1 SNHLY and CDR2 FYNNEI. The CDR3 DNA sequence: TGTGCCAGCAGGGGACAGCTTAGCTCCTACGAGCAGTACTTC. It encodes CASRGQLSSYEQYF.

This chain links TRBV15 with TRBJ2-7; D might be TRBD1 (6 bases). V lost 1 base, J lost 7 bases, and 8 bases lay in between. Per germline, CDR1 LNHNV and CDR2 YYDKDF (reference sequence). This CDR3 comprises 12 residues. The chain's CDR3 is CATSRGGREQYF. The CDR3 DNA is TGTGCCACCAGCAGAGGGGGGCGTGAGCAGTACTTC. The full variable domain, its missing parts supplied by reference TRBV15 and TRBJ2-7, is DAMVIQNPRYQVTQFGKPVTLSCSQTLNHNVMYWYQQKSSQAPKLLFHYYDKDFNNEADTPDNFQSRRPNTSFCFLDIRSPGLGDTAMYLCATSRGGREQYFGPGTRLTVT.

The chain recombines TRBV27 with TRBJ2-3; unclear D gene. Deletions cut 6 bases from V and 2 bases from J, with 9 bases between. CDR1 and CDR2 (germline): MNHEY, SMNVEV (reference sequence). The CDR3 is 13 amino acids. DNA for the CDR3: TGTGCCAGCAGGGGCTCCCTCACAGATACGCAGTATTTT. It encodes CASRGSLTDTQYF.

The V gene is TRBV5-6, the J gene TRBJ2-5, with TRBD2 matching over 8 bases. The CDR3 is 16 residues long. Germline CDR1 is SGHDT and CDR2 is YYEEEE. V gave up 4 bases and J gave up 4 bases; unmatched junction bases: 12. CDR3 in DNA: TGTGCCAGCAGCCGGGCGGGGGGCACAGGCGGAGAGACCCAGTACTTC. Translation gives CASSRAGGTGGETQYF.

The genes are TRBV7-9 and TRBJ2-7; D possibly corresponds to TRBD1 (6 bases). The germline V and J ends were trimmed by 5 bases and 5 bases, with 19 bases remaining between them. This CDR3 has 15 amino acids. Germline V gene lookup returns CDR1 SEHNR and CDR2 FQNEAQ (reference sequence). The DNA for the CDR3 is TGTGCCAGCAGCCCGCTGACAGGCTATGAGAACGAGCAGTACTTC. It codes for CASSPLTGYENEQYF.

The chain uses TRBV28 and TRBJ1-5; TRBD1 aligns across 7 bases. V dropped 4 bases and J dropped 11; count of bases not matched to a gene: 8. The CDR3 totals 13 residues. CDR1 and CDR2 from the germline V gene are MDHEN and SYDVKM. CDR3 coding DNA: TGTGCCAGCAGTTCGCCCTACAGGGGTACCCAGCATTTT. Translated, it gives CASSSPYRGTQHF.

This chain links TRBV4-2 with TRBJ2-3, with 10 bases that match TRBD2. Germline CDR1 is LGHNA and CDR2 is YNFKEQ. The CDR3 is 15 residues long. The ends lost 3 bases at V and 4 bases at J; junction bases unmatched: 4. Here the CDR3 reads CASSQEAGGPDTQYF. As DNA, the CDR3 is TGTGCCAGCAGCCAGGAAGCGGGAGGGCCAGATACGCAGTATTTT.

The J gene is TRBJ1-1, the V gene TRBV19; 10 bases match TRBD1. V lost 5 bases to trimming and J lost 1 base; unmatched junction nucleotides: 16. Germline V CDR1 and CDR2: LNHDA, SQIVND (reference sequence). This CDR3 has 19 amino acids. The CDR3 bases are TGTGCCAGTAGTCGCGGGACAGGGGTCACCGGGAGTAGGAACACTGAAGCTTTCTTT. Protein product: CASSRGTGVTGSRNTEAFF. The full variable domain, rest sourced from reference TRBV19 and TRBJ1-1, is DGGITQSPKYLFRKEGQNVTLSCEQNLNHDAMYWYRQDPGQGLRLIYYSQIVNDFQKGDIAEGYSVSREKKESFPLTVTSAQKNPTAFYLCASSRGTGVTGSRNTEAFFGQGTRLTVV.

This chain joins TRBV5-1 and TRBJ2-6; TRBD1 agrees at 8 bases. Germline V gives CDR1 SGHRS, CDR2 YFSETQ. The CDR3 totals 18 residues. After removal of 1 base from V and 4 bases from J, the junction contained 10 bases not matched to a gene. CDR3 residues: CASSLLGQGARGANVLTF. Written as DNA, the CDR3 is TGCGCCAGCAGCTTGCTAGGGCAGGGGGCGAGAGGGGCCAACGTCCTGACTTTC.

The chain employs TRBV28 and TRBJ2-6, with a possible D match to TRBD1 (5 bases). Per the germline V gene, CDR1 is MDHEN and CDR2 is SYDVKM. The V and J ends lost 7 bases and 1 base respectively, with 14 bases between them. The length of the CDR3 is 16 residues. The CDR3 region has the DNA TGTGCCAGCAAACGTAGACAGATTTCTGGGGCCAACGTCCTGACTTTC. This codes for CASKRRQISGANVLTF.

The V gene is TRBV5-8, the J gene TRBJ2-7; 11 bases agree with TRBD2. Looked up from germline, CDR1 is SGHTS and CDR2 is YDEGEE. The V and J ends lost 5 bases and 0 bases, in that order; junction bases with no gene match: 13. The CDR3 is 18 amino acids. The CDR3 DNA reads TGTGCCAGCAGAATCGGGACTAGCGGAATCCCAAGCTCCTACGAGCAGTACTTC. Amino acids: CASRIGTSGIPSSYEQYF.

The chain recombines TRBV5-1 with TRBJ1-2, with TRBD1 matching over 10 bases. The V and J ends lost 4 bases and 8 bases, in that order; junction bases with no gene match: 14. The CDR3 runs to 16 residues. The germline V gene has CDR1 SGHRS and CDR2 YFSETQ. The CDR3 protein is CASSPDRDRGAFGYTF. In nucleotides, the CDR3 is TGCGCCAGCAGCCCGGACCGGGACAGGGGCGCCTTCGGCTACACCTTC.

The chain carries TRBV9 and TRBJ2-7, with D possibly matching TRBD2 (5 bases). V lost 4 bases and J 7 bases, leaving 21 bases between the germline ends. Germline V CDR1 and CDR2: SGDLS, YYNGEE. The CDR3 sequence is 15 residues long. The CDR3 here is CASSIRSDGVGEQYF. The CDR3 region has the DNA TGTGCCAGCAGCATAAGGTCGGACGGGGTGGGTGAGCAGTACTTC.

In nucleotides, the CDR3 is TGTGCCAGCAGGACGGACAGGGGGCCGTACGAGCAGTACTTC. This sequence encodes CASRTDRGPYEQYF. The chain joins TRBV6-5 to TRBJ2-7; 11 bases line up with TRBD1. Germline CDR1 MNHEY, CDR2 SVGAGI. J lost 4 bases, V lost 6 bases, and 5 bases had no gene match. The CDR3 has 14 amino acids.

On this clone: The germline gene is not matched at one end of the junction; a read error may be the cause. The chain's CDR3 is CASSLGGRAEDF. For the CDR3, the DNA is TGTGCCAGCAGTTTGGGGGGACGGGCTGAGGACTTC. The V gene is TRBV28, the J gene TRBJ2-5; maybe TRBD2 (6 bases). The CDR3 runs to 12 residues. Germline assignment: CDR1 MDHEN and CDR2 SYDVKM.

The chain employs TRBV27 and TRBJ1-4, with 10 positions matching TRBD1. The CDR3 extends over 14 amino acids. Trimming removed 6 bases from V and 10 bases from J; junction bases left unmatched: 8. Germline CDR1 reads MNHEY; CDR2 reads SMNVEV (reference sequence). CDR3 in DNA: TGTGCCAGCAGGGAGACAGGGGGCATCGGAAAACTGTTTTTT. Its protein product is CASRETGGIGKLFF.

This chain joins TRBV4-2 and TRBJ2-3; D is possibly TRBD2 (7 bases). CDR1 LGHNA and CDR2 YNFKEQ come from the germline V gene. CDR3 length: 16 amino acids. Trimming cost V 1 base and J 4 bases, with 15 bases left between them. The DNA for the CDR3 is TGTGCCAGCAGCCAAGGTGGGGGGGGCGGGGCAGATACGCAGTATTTT. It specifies CASSQGGGGGADTQYF.

The DNA of the CDR3 is TGTGCCTGGACCAGGACAGGGTTAAACTATGGCTACACCTTC. It is translated as CAWTRTGLNYGYTF. The chain links TRBV30 to TRBJ1-2, with TRBD1 matching 8 bases. Germline CDR1 reads GTSNPN; CDR2 reads SVGIG (reference sequence). CDR3 length: 14 amino acids. V lost 4 bases, J lost 2 bases, and 6 bases stayed unmatched. Supplemented by reference TRBV30 and TRBJ1-2, the full variable domain reads SQTIHQWPATLVQPVGSPLSLECTVEGTSNPNLYWYRQAAGRGLQLLFYSVGIGQISSEVPQNLSASRPQDRQFILSSKKLLLSDSGFYLCAWTRTGLNYGYTFGSGTRLTVV.

CDR3 sequence reads: CASSPSPGVEQYF. Here the CDR3 DNA reads TGTGCCAGCAGCCCCTCCCCAGGGGTCGAGCAGTACTTC. This chain connects TRBV7-3 to TRBJ2-7; tentatively, D is TRBD1 (6 bases). V was clipped by 5 bases and J by 6 bases, with 14 bases between them. Germline-derived CDR1 and CDR2 are SGHTA and FQGTGA. This CDR3 is built from 13 residues.

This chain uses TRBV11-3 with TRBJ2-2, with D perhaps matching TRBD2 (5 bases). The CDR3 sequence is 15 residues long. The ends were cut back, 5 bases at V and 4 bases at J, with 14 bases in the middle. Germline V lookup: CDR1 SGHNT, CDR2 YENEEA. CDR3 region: CASSPTGWGTGELFF. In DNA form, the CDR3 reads TGTGCCAGCAGCCCCACGGGGTGGGGCACCGGGGAGCTGTTTTTT.

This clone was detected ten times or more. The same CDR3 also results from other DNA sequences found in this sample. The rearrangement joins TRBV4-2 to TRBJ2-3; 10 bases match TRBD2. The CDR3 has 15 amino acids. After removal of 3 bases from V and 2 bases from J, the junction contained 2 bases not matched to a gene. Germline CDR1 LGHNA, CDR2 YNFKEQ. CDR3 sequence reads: CASSQGTSDTDTQYF. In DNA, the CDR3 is TGTGCCAGCAGCCAGGGGACTAGCGACACAGATACGCAGTATTTT.